This T cell receptor beta chain was sequenced in a study of T cell changes during pregnancy in multiple sclerosis. This table comes from immunoSEQ multiplex PCR, and its TCRdb copy is limited to in-frame clones, with some not included. Of 85,000 to 90,000 clones in the sample, over 85% were seen once. Trimming at V came to 0 bases and at J to 0 bases, leaving 10 bases not matched to a gene. This CDR3 comprises 21 residues. Germline loops: CDR1 MGHRA, CDR2 YSYEKL. This clonotype was obtained from a female donor in good health, enrolled as a control in a pregnancy study. The chain joins TRBV4-1 to TRBJ2-3; 15 nucleotides line up with TRBD2. The source material was peripheral blood, sampled after pregnancy. The CDR3 nucleotides are TGCGCCAGCAGCCAAGAACGGGGGGGGACTAGCGGGAGGATTAGCACAGATACGCAGTATTTT. It encodes CASSQERGGTSGRISTDTQYF.